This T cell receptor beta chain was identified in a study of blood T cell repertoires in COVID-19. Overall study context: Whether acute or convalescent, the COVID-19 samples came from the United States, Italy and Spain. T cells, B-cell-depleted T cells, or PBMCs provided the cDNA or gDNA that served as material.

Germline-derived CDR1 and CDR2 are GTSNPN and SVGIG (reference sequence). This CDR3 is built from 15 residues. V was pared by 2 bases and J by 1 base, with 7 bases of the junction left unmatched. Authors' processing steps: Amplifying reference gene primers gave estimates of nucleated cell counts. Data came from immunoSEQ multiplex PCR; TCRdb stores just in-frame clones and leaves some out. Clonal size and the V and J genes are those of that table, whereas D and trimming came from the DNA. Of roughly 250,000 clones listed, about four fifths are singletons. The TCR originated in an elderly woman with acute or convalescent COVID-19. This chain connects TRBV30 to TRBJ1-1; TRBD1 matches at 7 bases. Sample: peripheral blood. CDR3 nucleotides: TGTGCCTGGAGTCGACAGGGCATTCCGAACACTGAAGCTTTCTTT. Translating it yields CAWSRQGIPNTEAFF.